One sample yielded the 26 T cell receptor beta chains listed below, sequenced in a study of naive and memory T cell subsets. Points from the study as a whole: Naive repertoires, especially CD8, held a few larger clonotypes, possibly memory cells re-expressing CD45RA.

An equimolar mix of two oligonucleotides served as the beta constant-region primer for TRBC1 and TRBC2. The ligated cDNA underwent four PCR rounds using SP2 and nested alpha and beta constant-region primers. TCRdb re-called the UMI-ligation and nested PCR reads with MiXCR, one entry per CDR3 protein. This table has about 150,000 distinct CDR3 sequences, approximately 22% appearing once. The antigens for these receptors are not known. Sequences were obtained from naive CD4+ T cells from blood. These receptors came from a human donor in good health.

V gene TRBV5-1 combines with J gene TRBJ2-2; maybe TRBD1 (6 bases). Germline V gene sequence: CDR1 SGHRS, CDR2 YFSETQ. This CDR3 contains 14 residues. V was trimmed by 5 bases and J by 0 bases, leaving 8 bases between them. CDR3 coding DNA: TGCGCCAGCAGGGGACAAGCGAACACCGGGGAGCTGTTTTTT. Amino acid sequence: CASRGQANTGELFF. The variable domain in full, completed from reference TRBV5-1 and TRBJ2-2, reads KAGVTQTPRYLIKTRGQQVTLSCSPISGHRSVSWYQQTPGQGLQFLFEYFSETQRNKGNFPGRFSGRQFSNSRSEMNVSTLELGDSALYLCASRGQANTGELFFGEGSRLTVL.

This clonotype was detected many times. The genes are TRBV19 and TRBJ2-5; the match to TRBD1 covers 8 bases. Germline CDR1 reads LNHDA; CDR2 reads SQIVND (reference sequence). The CDR3 contains 15 residues. V lost 3 bases to trimming and J lost 5 bases; unmatched junction nucleotides: 8. CDR3 protein: CASSIGQGNWETQYF. CDR3 nucleotides: TGTGCCAGTAGTATTGGACAGGGAAATTGGGAGACCCAGTACTTC.

This clonotype was seen many times. This rearrangement joins TRBV19 to TRBJ1-6; D is unresolved. The germline gives CDR1 LNHDA, CDR2 SQIVND (reference sequence). V was pared by 8 bases and J by 5 bases, with 10 bases between. CDR3 length: 13 residues. This CDR3 is CASGRADNSPLHF. The DNA of the CDR3 is TGTGCCAGTGGTCGGGCAGATAATTCACCCCTCCACTTT.

This clonotype was counted ten times or more. The chain combines TRBV20-1 with TRBJ2-6; D is ambiguous. This CDR3 spans 14 amino acids. Germline CDR1 DFQATT, CDR2 SNEGSKA (reference sequence). The ends were cut back, 6 bases at V and 0 bases at J, with 9 bases in the middle. For the CDR3, the DNA is TGCAGTGCATCCGACCGCTCTGGGGCCAACGTCCTGACTTTC. Protein sequence: CSASDRSGANVLTF.

This clonotype was counted a few times. The chain carries TRBV7-2 and TRBJ2-1; 8 nucleotides line up with TRBD2. Trimming removed 1 base from V and 6 bases from J; junction bases left unmatched: 8. The CDR3 runs 16 residues. Germline V gene sequence: CDR1 SGHTA, CDR2 FQGNSA. CDR3 residues: CASSLEPRLAGNEQFF. The CDR3 DNA sequence: TGTGCCAGCAGCTTAGAGCCGCGGCTAGCGGGCAATGAGCAGTTCTTC.

This clonotype has ten or more counts. The J gene is TRBJ1-1, the V gene TRBV29-1; D gene uncertain. Trimming cost V 5 bases and J 6 bases, with 10 bases left between them. This CDR3 region has 11 residues. Germline values: CDR1 SQVTM, CDR2 ANQGSEA. The CDR3 DNA reads as TGCAGCGTTTCCTCTGGACCTGAAGCTTTCTTT. Residues: CSVSSGPEAFF.

This clonotype was seen only a few times. The rearrangement uses TRBV9 and TRBJ1-6; D call uncertain. Germline CDR1 SGDLS, CDR2 YYNGEE. V was pared by 0 bases and J by 7 bases, with 5 bases between. This CDR3 has 13 residues. CDR3 loop: CASSVDPNSPLHF. DNA for the CDR3: TGTGCCAGCAGCGTAGATCCCAATTCACCCCTCCACTTT.

This clonotype was recorded many times. The chain has TRBV20-1 and TRBJ1-1; TRBD1 might be the D (5 bases). The CDR3 sequence is 15 residues long. Germline loops: CDR1 DFQATT, CDR2 SNEGSKA (reference sequence). Trimming pared 5 bases from V and 0 bases from J, leaving 16 bases between. In nucleotides, the CDR3 is TGCAGTGCTCACGGGGGGGGAACCATGAACACTGAAGCTTTCTTT. The encoded protein is CSAHGGGTMNTEAFF.

The sample holds many counts of this clonotype. The genes are TRBV20-1 and TRBJ2-3, with 8 bases identical to TRBD2. This CDR3 spans 14 amino acids. The V gene end was trimmed by 1 base and the J gene end by 5 bases; junction bases not matched to a gene: 5. From germline, CDR1 is DFQATT and CDR2 SNEGSKA (reference sequence). CDR3 region: CSARAGGIGDTQYF. CDR3 nucleotide sequence: TGCAGTGCTAGAGCGGGAGGGATCGGAGATACGCAGTATTTT.

The chain links TRBV4-1 to TRBJ2-1, with 12 bases matching TRBD2. There are 23 residues in the CDR3. Germline CDR1 is MGHRA and CDR2 is YSYEKL. After removal of 2 bases from V and 6 bases from J, the junction contained 26 bases not matched to a gene. The CDR3 loop reads CASSQPKDRLAGELGPRRNEQFF. CDR3 nucleotides: TGCGCCAGCAGCCAACCGAAGGACCGACTAGCGGGAGAATTGGGCCCCAGGCGCAATGAGCAGTTCTTC.

This clonotype appeared a few times. V usage is TRBV28 and J usage is TRBJ2-3; D gene uncertain. CDR1 is MDHEN and CDR2 is SYDVKM in the germline V gene. The CDR3 spans 13 residues. The V gene lost 6 bases and the J gene lost 3 bases, with 10 bases spanning the gap. DNA of the CDR3: TGTGCCAGCAGCAAGACAAGGACAGATACGCAGTATTTT. This sequence encodes CASSKTRTDTQYF.

The rearrangement joins TRBV3-1 to TRBJ2-5; D unresolved. The V end was cut by 3 bases, the J end by 7 bases, with 9 bases between. This CDR3 comprises 12 residues. Germline V CDR1 and CDR2: LGHDT, YNNKEL (reference sequence). The CDR3 DNA reads as TGTGCCAGCAGCCAGTCGTGGGGGACCCAGTACTTC. Residues: CASSQSWGTQYF.

The rearrangement joins TRBV25-1 to TRBJ2-1, with D perhaps TRBD2 (5 bases). Trimming pared 10 bases from V and 13 bases from J, leaving 23 bases between. The CDR3 covers 13 residues. Germline values: CDR1 MGHDK, CDR2 SYGVNS. CDR3 residues: CATAGWGSRGQFF. The DNA of the CDR3 is TGTGCCACCGCCGGCTGGGGAAGCCGGGGTCAGTTCTTC. The whole variable domain, filled in from reference TRBV25-1 and TRBJ2-1, reads EADIYQTPRYLVIGTGKKITLECSQTMGHDKMYWYQQDPGMELHLIHYSYGVNSTEKGDLSSESTVSRIRTEHFPLTLESARPSHTSQYLCATAGWGSRGQFFGPGTRLTVL.

This clonotype has a handful of counts. The chain links TRBV7-8 to TRBJ2-4, with TRBD2 as a possible D gene (5 bases). Germline CDR1 is SGHVS and CDR2 is FQNEAQ. Trimming cost V 5 bases and J 3 bases, with 20 bases left between them. This CDR3 has 17 residues. This chain's CDR3 is CASSLPTRREGKNIQYF. The CDR3 nucleotides read TGTGCCAGCAGCCTCCCAACCCGCAGAGAGGGCAAAAACATTCAGTACTTC.

The chain combines TRBV5-5 with TRBJ2-1; TRBD2 might be the D (5 bases). Trimming cost V 4 bases and J 2 bases, with 16 bases left between them. CDR1 SGHKS and CDR2 YYEKEE come from the germline V gene (reference sequence). The CDR3 has 16 residues. CDR3 nucleotide sequence: TGTGCCAGCAGCCGTTCCATAGCGACCACCTACAATGAGCAGTTCTTC. It codes for CASSRSIATTYNEQFF.

A few counts support this clonotype. The V call is TRBV7-2, the J call TRBJ2-7, with D maybe TRBD2 (6 bases). The germline V and J ends were trimmed by 4 bases and 6 bases, with 22 bases remaining between them. The CDR3 is made up of 16 amino acids. From germline, CDR1 is SGHTA and CDR2 FQGNSA. DNA for the CDR3: TGTGCCAGCAGCTCCATTTGGGGGGAGGAGGGCCTCGAGCAGTACTTC. Residues: CASSSIWGEEGLEQYF.

This clonotype was seen many times. The chain recombines TRBV6-2 or TRBV6-3 with TRBJ2-1; D uncertain. Germline CDR1 MNHEY, CDR2 SVGEGT. The CDR3 runs 10 residues. V was clipped by 10 bases and J by 5 bases, with 6 bases between them. CDR3 nucleotides: TGTGCCACCGAAAACAATGAGCAGTTCTTC. Protein sequence: CATENNEQFF.

This chain connects TRBV12-3 or TRBV12-4 to TRBJ1-2, with a tentative D call TRBD1 (5 bases). V lost 5 bases to trimming and J lost 8 bases, with 21 bases between them. The CDR3 is 15 amino acids. The CDR3 loop is CASSLPPAQGGGYTF. CDR3 sequence (DNA): TGTGCCAGCAGTCTTCCTCCTGCCCAGGGTGGGGGCTACACCTTC.

At least ten counts were recorded for this clonotype. The chain combines TRBV7-2 with TRBJ2-3; D unclear. The CDR3 consists of 15 residues. The germline gives CDR1 SGHTA, CDR2 FQGNSA. V was trimmed by 5 bases and J by 2 bases, leaving 14 bases between them. The CDR3: CASSQESIITDTQYF. Here the CDR3 DNA reads TGTGCCAGCAGCCAAGAGTCCATCATCACAGATACGCAGTATTTT.

This clonotype was counted between two and nine times. The chain has TRBV20-1 and TRBJ2-1; 9 nucleotides match TRBD2. CDR1 is DFQATT, CDR2 SNEGSKA, per germline (reference sequence). The CDR3 contains 15 residues. The V and J ends lost 6 bases and 2 bases, in that order; junction bases with no gene match: 8. The CDR3 loop reads CSAGPWTSAYNEQFF. The CDR3 nucleotides read TGCAGTGCCGGCCCCTGGACTAGCGCCTACAATGAGCAGTTCTTC.

The V call is TRBV6-5, the J call TRBJ1-3; the match to TRBD1 covers 11 bases. CDR3 length equals 17 residues. V shed 4 bases, J shed 2 bases, and the junction held 7 bases outside the gene matches. CDR1 and CDR2 (germline): MNHEY, SVGAGI. This chain's CDR3 is CASSLIGTGGAGNTIYF. The CDR3, as DNA: TGTGCCAGCAGTTTAATCGGGACAGGGGGAGCTGGAAACACCATATATTTT.

CDR3 amino acids: CASRSPRGDSYNEQFF. The CDR3 coding sequence is TGTGCCAGCAGATCCCCCCGGGGAGACTCCTACAATGAGCAGTTCTTC. The chain links TRBV6-5 to TRBJ2-1; possible D gene TRBD2, 5 bases. V lost 6 bases, J lost 0 bases, and 15 bases lay in between. Germline assignment: CDR1 MNHEY and CDR2 SVGAGI. This CDR3 region has 16 residues.

This clonotype was counted many times. The CDR3 sequence is CASSTGGTGELFF. The DNA of the CDR3 is TGTGCCAGCAGTACAGGGGGCACCGGGGAGCTGTTTTTT. The chain is built from TRBV7-3 and TRBJ2-2, with 8 nucleotides matching TRBD1. The CDR3 loop spans 13 amino acids. CDR1 is SGHTA and CDR2 is FQGTGA in the germline V gene. V dropped 6 bases and J dropped 4; count of bases not matched to a gene: 1.

This clonotype has a handful of counts. The chain uses TRBV20-1 and TRBJ2-3, with a possible D match to TRBD2 (6 bases). The V gene's germline CDR1 is DFQATT and CDR2 SNEGSKA (reference sequence). CDR3 length: 15 residues. V was cut by 0 bases and J by 6 bases, with 16 bases left in between. CDR3 DNA: TGCAGTGCTAGAGATCTTGCGGGATGGTTGGATACGCAGTATTTT. Its translation is CSARDLAGWLDTQYF.

The rearrangement joins TRBV7-8 to TRBJ2-6; D may be TRBD1 (5 bases). The CDR3 is 16 amino acids. The germline V and J ends were trimmed by 4 bases and 0 bases, with 10 bases remaining between them. Germline CDR1 SGHVS, CDR2 FQNEAQ. The CDR3 region has the DNA TGTGCCAGCAGCTGGGCGACAGTCTCTGGGGCCAACGTCCTGACTTTC. It encodes CASSWATVSGANVLTF.

The rearrangement uses TRBV30 and TRBJ1-1, with a possible D match to TRBD1 (5 bases). V was pared by 4 bases and J by 5 bases, with 11 bases between. The CDR3 consists of 12 residues. Germline-derived CDR1 and CDR2 are GTSNPN and SVGIG (reference sequence). The CDR3 region is CAWTGFRTEAFF. CDR3 DNA: TGTGCCTGGACAGGGTTCCGGACTGAAGCTTTCTTT.